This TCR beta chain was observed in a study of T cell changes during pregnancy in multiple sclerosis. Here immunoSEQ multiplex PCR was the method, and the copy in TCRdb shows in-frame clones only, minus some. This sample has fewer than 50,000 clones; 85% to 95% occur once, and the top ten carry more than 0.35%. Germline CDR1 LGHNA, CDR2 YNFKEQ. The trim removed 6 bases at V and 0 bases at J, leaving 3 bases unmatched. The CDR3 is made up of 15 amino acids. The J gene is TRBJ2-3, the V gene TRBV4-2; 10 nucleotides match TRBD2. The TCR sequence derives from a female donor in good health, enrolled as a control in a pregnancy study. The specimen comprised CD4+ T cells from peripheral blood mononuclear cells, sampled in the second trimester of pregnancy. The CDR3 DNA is TGTGCCAGCAGTAGCGGGGGGTCTAGCACAGATACGCAGTATTTT. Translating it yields CASSSGGSSTDTQYF.